This T cell receptor beta chain was sequenced in a study of Ad26.COV2.S vaccination and SARS-CoV-2 variants. Described treatment: 19 received Ad26.COV2.S at low or high dose, single or two shots; 5 received placebo; per-sample allocation not given. Day 63 after the first injection of vaccine or placebo was the sampling time. SARS-CoV-2 spike from the Wuhan strain was encoded by the vaccine, an Ad26 vector. Germline V CDR1 and CDR2: SEHNR, FQNEAQ (reference sequence). V dropped 5 bases and J dropped 3 bases, with 17 bases sitting between them. The length of the CDR3 is 16 residues. This clone appeared a single time. Its antigen is still unknown. Study-level results: Analyses that measured TCR breadth and depth may have underestimated total T cell responses.

Clones were sequenced by immunoSEQ multiplex PCR, and TCRdb holds only the in-frame ones, with some missing. Among about 350,000 clones listed, 65% to 90% were seen once. The chain links TRBV7-9 to TRBJ2-1, with D tentatively TRBD2 (5 bases). The sequence was obtained from a person aged 18 to 65 who received the Ad26.COV2.S COVID-19 vaccine or a placebo. The material was peripheral blood, obtained in a trial of Ad26.COV2.S vaccine versus placebo. The CDR3 protein is CASSIPGEKLYNEQFF. In DNA, the CDR3 is TGTGCCAGCAGCATACCTGGGGAGAAACTCTACAATGAGCAGTTCTTC.